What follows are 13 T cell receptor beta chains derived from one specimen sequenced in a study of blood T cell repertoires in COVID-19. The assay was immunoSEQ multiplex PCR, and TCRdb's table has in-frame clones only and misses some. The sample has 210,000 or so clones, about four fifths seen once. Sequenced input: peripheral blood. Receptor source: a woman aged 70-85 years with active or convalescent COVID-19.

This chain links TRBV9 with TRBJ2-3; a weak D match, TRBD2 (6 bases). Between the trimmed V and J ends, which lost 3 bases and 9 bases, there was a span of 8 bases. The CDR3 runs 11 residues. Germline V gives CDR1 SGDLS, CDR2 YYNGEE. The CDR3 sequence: CASSASGTQYF. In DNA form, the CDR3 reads TGTGCCAGCAGCGCCAGCGGGACGCAGTATTTT.

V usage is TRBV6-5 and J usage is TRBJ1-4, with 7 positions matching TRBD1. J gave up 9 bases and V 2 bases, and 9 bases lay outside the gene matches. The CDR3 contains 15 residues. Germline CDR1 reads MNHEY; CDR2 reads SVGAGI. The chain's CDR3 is CASSYDGTELQKLFF. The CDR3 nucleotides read TGTGCCAGCAGTTACGATGGGACAGAGCTGCAAAAACTGTTTTTT.

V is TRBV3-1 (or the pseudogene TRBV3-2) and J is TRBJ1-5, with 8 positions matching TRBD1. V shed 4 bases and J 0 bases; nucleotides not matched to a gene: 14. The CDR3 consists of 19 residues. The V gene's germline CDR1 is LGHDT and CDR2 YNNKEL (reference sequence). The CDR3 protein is CASSPEDRDRRSSNQPQHF. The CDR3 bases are TGTGCCAGCAGCCCCGAAGATCGGGACAGGAGATCTAGCAATCAGCCCCAGCATTTT.

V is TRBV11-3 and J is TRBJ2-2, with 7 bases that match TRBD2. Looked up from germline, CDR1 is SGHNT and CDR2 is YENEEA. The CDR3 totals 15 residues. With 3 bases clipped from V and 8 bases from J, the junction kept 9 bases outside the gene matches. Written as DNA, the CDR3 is TGTGCCAGCAGCTTTCAGGGCGGGAGCACGGGGGAGCTGTTTTTT. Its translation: CASSFQGGSTGELFF. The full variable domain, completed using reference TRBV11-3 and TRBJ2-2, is EAGVVQSPRYKIIEKKQPVAFWCNPISGHNTLYWYLQNLGQGPELLIRYENEEAVDDSQLPKDRFSAERLKGVDSTLKIQPAELGDSAVYLCASSFQGGSTGELFFGEGSRLTVL.

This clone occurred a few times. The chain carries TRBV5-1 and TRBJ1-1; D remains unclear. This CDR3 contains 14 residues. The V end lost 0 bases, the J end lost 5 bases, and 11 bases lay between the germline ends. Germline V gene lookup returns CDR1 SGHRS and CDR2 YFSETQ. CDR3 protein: CASSLGTRRTEAFF. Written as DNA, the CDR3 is TGCGCCAGCAGCTTGGGCACTAGACGGACTGAAGCTTTCTTT.

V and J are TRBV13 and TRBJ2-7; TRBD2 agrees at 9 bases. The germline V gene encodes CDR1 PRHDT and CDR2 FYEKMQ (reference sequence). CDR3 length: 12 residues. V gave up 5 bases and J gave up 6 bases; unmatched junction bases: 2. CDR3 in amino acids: CASSQTSGEQYF. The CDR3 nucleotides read TGTGCCAGCAGCCAGACTAGCGGCGAGCAGTACTTC.

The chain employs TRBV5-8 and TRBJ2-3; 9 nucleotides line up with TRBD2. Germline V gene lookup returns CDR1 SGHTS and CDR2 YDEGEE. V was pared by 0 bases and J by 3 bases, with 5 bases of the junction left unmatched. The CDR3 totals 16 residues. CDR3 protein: CASSLALTSGTDTQYF. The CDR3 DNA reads TGTGCCAGCAGCTTGGCCCTGACTAGCGGTACAGATACGCAGTATTTT.

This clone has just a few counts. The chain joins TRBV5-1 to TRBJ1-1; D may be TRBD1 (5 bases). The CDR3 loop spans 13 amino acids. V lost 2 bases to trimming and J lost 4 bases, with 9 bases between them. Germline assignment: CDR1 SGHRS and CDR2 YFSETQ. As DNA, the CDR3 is TGCGCCAGCAGCTTAGGAGGGGTCACTGAAGCTTTCTTT. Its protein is CASSLGGVTEAFF.

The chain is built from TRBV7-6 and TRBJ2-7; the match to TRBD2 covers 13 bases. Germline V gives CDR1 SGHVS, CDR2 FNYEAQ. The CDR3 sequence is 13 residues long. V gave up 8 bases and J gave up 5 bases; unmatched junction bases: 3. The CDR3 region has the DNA TGTGCCAGCCTACTAGCGGGAGGGGACGAGCAGTACTTC. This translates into CASLLAGGDEQYF.

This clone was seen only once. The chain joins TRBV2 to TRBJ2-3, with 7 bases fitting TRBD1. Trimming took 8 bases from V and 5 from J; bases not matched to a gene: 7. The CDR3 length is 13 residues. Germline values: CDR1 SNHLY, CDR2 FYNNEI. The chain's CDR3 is CASLDRVGDTQYF. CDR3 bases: TGTGCCAGCCTTGACAGGGTAGGAGATACGCAGTATTTT.

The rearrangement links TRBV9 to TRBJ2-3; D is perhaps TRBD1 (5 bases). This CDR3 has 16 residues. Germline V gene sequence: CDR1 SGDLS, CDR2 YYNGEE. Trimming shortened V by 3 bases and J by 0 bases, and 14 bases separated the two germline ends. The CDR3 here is CASSEHLDISTDTQYF. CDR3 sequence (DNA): TGTGCCAGCAGCGAACACCTGGACATTAGCACAGATACGCAGTATTTT.

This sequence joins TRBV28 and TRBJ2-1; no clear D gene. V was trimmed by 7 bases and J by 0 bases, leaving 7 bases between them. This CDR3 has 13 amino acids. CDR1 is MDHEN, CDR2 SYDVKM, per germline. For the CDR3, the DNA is TGTGCCAGCATCGGCGGCTCCTACAATGAGCAGTTCTTC. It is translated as CASIGGSYNEQFF. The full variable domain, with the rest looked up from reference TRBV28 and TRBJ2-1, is DVKVTQSSRYLVKRTGEKVFLECVQDMDHENMFWYRQDPGLGLRLIYFSYDVKMKEKGDIPEGYSVSREKKERFSLILESASTNQTSMYLCASIGGSYNEQFFGPGTRLTVL.

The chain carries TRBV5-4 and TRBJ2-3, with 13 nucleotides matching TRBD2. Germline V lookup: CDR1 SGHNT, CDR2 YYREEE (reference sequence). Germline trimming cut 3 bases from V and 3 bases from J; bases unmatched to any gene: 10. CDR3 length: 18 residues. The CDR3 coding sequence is TGTGCCAGCAGCTCCGGGACTAGCGGGGACGAGTGGACAGATACGCAGTATTTT. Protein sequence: CASSSGTSGDEWTDTQYF.